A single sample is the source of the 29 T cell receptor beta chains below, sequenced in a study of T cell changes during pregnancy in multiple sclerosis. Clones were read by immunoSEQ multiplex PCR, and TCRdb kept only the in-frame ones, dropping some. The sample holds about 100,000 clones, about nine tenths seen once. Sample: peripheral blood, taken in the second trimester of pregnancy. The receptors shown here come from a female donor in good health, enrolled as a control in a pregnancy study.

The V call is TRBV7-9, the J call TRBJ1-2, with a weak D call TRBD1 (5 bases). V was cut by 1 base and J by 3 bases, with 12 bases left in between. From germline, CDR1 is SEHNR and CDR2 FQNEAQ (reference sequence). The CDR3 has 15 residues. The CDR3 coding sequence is TGTGCCAGCAGCTTAGATGCAGGGTCCTACTATGGCTACACCTTC. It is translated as CASSLDAGSYYGYTF.

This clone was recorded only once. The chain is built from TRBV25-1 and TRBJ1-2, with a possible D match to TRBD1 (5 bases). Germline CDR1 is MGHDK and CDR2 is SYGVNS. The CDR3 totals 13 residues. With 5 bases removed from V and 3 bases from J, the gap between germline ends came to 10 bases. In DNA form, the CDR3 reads TGTGCCAGCAGTTCACAGGTCGACTATGGCTACACCTTC. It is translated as CASSSQVDYGYTF.

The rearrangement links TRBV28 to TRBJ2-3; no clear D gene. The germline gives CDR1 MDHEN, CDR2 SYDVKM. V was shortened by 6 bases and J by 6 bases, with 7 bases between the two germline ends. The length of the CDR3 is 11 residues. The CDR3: CASSYSDTQYF. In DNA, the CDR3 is TGTGCCAGCAGCTACAGCGATACGCAGTATTTT.

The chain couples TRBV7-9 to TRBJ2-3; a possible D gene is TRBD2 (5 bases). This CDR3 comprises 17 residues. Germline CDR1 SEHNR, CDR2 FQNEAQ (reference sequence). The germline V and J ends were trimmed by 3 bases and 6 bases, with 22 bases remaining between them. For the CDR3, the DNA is TGTGCCAGCAGCTTGGGTGATGGGTGGGAGCCTTCGGATACGCAGTATTTT. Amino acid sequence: CASSLGDGWEPSDTQYF.

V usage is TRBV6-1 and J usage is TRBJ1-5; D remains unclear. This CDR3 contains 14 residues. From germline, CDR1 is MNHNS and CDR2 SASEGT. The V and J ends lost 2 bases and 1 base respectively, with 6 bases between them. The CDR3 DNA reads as TGTGCCAGCAGTGAACTTCAGAGCAATCAGCCCCAGCATTTT. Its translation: CASSELQSNQPQHF.

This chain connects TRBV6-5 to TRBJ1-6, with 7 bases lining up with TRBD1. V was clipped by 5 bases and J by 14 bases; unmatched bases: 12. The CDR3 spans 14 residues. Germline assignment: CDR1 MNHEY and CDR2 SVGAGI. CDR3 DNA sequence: TGTGCCAGCAGTCTGCGACAGGGTTACAATTCCCTCCACTTT. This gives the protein CASSLRQGYNSLHF.

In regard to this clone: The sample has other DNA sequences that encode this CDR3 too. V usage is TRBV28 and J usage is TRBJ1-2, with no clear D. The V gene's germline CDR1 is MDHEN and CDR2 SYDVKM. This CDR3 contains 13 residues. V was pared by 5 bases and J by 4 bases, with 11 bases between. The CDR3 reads CASSPPYSYGYTF. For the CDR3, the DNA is TGTGCCAGCAGTCCTCCCTACTCCTATGGCTACACCTTC.

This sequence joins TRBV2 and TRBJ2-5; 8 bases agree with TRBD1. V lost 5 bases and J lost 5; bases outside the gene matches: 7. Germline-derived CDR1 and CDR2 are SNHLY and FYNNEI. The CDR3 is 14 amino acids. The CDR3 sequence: CASSYGQGGETQYF. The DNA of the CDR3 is TGTGCCAGCAGTTACGGACAGGGTGGGGAGACCCAGTACTTC.

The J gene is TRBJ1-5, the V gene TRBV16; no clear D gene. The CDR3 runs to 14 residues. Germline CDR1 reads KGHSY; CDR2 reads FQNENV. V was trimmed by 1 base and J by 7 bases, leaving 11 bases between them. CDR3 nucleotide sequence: TGTGCCAGCAGCCAATATCCCTCGGAGCAGCCCCAGCATTTT. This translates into CASSQYPSEQPQHF.

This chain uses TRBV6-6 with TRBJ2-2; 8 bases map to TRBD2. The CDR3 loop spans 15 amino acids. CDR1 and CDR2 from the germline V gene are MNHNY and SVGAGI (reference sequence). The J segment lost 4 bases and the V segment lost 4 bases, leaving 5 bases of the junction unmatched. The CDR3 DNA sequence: TGTGCCAGCAGTTCGAGCGGGAGTGGCACCGGGGAGCTGTTTTTT. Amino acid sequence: CASSSSGSGTGELFF.

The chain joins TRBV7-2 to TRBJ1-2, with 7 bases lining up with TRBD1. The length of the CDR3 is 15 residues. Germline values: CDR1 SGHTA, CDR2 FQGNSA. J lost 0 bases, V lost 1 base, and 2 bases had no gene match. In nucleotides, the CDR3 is TGTGCCAGCAGCTTAGGACAGGGAGCTAACTATGGCTACACCTTC. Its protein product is CASSLGQGANYGYTF.

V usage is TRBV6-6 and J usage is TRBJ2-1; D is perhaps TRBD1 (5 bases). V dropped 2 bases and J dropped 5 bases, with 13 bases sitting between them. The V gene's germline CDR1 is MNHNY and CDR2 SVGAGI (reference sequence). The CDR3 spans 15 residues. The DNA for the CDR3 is TGTGCCAGCAGTTACAAGAGACAGCCCGACAATGAGCAGTTCTTC. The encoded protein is CASSYKRQPDNEQFF.

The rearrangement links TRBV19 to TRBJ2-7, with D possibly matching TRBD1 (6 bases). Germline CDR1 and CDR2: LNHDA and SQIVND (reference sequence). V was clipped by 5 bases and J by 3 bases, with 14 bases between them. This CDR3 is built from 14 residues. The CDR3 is CASSVLDRSYEQYF. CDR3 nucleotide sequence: TGTGCCAGTAGTGTACTTGACAGGAGCTACGAGCAGTACTTC.

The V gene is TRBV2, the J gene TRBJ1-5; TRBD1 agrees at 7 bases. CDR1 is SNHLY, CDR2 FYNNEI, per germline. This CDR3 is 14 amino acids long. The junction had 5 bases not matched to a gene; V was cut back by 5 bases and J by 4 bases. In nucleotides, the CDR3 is TGTGCCAGCAGTAGACAGGGATGGAATCAGCCCCAGCATTTT. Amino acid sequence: CASSRQGWNQPQHF.

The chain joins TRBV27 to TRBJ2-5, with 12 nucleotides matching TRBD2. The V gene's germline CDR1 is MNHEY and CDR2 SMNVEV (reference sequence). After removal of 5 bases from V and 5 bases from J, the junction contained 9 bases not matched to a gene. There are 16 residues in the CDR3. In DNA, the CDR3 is TGTGCCAGCAGTCCAGAGACTAGCGGGAGATTGGAGACCCAGTACTTC. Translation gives CASSPETSGRLETQYF.

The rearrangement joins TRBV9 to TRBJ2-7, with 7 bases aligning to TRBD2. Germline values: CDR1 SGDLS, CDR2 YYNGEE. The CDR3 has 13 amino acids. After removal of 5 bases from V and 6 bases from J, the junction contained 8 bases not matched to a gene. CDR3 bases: TGTGCCAGCAGTTCTAGCGGTTCGGGCGAGCAGTACTTC. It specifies CASSSSGSGEQYF.

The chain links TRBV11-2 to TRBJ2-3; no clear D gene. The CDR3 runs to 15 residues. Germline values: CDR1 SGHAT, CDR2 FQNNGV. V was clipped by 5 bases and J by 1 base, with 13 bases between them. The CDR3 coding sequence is TGTGCCAGCAGCCTCCACAGCTTTGGCACAGATACGCAGTATTTT. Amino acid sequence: CASSLHSFGTDTQYF. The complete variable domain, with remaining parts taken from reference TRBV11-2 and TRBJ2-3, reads EAGVAQSPRYKIIEKRQSVAFWCNPISGHATLYWYQQILGQGPKLLIQFQNNGVVDDSQLPKDRFSAERLKGVDSTLKIQPAKLEDSAVYLCASSLHSFGTDTQYFGPGTRLTVL.

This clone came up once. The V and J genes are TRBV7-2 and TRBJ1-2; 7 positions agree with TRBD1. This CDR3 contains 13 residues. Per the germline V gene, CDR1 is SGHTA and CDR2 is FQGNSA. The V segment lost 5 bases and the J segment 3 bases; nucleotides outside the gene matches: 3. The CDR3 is CASSPGTDYGYTF. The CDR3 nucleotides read TGTGCCAGCAGCCCGGGGACAGACTATGGCTACACCTTC.

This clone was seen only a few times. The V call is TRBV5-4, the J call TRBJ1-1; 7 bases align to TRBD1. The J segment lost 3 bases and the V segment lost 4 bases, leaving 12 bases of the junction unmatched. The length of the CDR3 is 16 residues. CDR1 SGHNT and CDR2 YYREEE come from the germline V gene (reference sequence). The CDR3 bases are TGTGCCAGCAGCCTCCCCTGGCCAGGGGGAGACACTGAAGCTTTCTTT. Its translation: CASSLPWPGGDTEAFF.

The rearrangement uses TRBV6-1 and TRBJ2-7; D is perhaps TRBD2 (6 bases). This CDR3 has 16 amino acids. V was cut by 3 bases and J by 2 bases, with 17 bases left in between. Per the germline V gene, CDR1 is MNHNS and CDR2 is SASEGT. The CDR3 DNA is TGTGCCAGCAGTGATTTGGGAGGCAGGGCGGCCTACGAGCAGTACTTC. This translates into CASSDLGGRAAYEQYF.

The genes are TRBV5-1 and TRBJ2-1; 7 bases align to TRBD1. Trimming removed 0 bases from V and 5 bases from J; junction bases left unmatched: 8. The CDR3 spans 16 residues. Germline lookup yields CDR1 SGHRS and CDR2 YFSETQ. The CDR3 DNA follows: TGCGCCAGCAGCTTGGCTCTGGACAGGCCCCACAATGAGCAGTTCTTC. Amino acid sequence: CASSLALDRPHNEQFF.

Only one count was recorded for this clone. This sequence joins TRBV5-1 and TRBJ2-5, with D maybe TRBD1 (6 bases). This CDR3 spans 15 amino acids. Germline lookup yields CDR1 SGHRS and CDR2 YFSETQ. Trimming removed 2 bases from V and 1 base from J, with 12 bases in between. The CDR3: CASSFQGRAQETQYF. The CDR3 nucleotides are TGCGCCAGCAGCTTCCAGGGGCGGGCCCAAGAGACCCAGTACTTC. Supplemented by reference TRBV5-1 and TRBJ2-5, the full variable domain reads KAGVTQTPRYLIKTRGQQVTLSCSPISGHRSVSWYQQTPGQGLQFLFEYFSETQRNKGNFPGRFSGRQFSNSRSEMNVSTLELGDSALYLCASSFQGRAQETQYFGPGTRLLVL.

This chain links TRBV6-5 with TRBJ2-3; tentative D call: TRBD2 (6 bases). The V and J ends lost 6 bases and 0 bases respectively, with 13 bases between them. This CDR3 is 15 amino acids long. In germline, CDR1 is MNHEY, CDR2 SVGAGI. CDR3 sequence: CASSSRGASTDTQYF. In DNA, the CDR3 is TGTGCCAGCAGCTCGCGGGGCGCTAGCACAGATACGCAGTATTTT.

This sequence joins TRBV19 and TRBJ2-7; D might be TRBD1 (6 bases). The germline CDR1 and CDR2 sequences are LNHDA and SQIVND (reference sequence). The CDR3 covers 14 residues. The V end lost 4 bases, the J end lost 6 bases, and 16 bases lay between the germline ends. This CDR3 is CASSTLQGRGEQYF. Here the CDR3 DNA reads TGTGCCAGTAGTACGTTACAGGGACGTGGCGAGCAGTACTTC.

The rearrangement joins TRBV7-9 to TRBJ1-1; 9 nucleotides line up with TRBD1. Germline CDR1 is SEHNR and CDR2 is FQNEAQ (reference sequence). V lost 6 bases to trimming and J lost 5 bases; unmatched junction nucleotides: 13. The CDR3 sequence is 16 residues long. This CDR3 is CASSQGLDRGRTEAFF. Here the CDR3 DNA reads TGTGCCAGCAGTCAAGGTTTGGACAGGGGCCGGACTGAAGCTTTCTTT.

CDR3 loop: CASSFPMVPPYNEQFF. The CDR3 DNA sequence: TGCGCCAGCAGCTTCCCTATGGTCCCCCCCTACAATGAGCAGTTCTTC. The chain recombines TRBV5-1 with TRBJ2-1; D is undetermined. CDR1 is SGHRS and CDR2 is YFSETQ in the germline V gene. Trimming removed 2 bases at V and 2 bases at J, with 14 bases between. CDR3 size: 16 residues. The variable domain in full, completed from reference TRBV5-1 and TRBJ2-1, reads KAGVTQTPRYLIKTRGQQVTLSCSPISGHRSVSWYQQTPGQGLQFLFEYFSETQRNKGNFPGRFSGRQFSNSRSEMNVSTLELGDSALYLCASSFPMVPPYNEQFFGPGTRLTVL.

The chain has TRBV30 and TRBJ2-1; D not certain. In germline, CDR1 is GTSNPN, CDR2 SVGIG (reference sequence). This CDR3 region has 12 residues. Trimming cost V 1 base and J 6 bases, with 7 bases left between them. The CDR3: CAWSEALNEQFF. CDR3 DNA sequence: TGTGCCTGGAGTGAAGCGCTCAATGAGCAGTTCTTC.

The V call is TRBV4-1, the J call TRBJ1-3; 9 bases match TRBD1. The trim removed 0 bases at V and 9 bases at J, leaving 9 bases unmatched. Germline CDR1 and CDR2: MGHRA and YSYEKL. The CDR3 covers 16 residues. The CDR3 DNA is TGCGCCAGCAGCCAAGATGAGGGACAGGGTTATAGCACCATATATTTT. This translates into CASSQDEGQGYSTIYF.

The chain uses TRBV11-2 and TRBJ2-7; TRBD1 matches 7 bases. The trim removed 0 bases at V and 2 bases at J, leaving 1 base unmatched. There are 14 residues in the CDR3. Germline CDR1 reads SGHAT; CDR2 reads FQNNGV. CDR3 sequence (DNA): TGTGCCAGCAGCTTAGAAAGGGGGCCCTACGAGCAGTACTTC. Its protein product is CASSLERGPYEQYF.